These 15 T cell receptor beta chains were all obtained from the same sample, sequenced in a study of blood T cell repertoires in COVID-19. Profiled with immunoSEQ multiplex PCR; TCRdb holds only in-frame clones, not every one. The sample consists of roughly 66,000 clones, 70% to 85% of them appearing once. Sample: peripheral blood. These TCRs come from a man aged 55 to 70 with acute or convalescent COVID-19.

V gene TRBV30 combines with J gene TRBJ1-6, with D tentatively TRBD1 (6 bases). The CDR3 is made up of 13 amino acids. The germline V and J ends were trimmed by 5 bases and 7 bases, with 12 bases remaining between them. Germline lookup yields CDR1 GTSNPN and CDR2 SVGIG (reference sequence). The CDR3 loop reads CAWEQGFNSPLHF. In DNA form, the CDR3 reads TGTGCCTGGGAACAGGGTTTCAATTCACCCCTCCACTTT.

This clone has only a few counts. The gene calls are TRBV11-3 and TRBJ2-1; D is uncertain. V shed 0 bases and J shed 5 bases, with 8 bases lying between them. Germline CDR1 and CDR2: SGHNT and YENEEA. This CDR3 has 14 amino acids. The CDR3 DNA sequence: TGTGCCAGCAGCTTAGATCAAGCTAACAATGAGCAGTTCTTC. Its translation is CASSLDQANNEQFF.

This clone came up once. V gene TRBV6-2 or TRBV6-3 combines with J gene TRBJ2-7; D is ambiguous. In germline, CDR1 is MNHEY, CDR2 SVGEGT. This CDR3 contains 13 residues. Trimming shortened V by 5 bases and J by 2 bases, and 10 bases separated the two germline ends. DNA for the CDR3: TGTGCCAGCAGTCGAATTAGTCCCTACGAGCAGTACTTC. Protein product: CASSRISPYEQYF.

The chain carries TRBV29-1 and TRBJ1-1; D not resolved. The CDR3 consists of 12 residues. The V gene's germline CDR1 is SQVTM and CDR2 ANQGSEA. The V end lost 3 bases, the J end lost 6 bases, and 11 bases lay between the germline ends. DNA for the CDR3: TGCAGCGTTGAGGATCGAGGCGCTGAAGCTTTCTTT. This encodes CSVEDRGAEAFF.

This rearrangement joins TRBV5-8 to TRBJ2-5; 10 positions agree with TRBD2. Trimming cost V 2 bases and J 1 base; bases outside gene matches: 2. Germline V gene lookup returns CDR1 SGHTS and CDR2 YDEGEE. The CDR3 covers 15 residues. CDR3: CASSFSGGSQETQYF. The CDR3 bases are TGTGCCAGCAGCTTTAGCGGGGGGTCCCAAGAGACCCAGTACTTC.

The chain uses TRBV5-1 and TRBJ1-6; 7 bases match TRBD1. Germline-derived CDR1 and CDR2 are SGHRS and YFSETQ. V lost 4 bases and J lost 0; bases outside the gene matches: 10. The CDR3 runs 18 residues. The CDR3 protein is CASSADLQGSSYNSPLHF. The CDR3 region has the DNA TGCGCCAGCAGCGCGGACCTACAGGGGAGCTCCTATAATTCACCCCTCCACTTT.

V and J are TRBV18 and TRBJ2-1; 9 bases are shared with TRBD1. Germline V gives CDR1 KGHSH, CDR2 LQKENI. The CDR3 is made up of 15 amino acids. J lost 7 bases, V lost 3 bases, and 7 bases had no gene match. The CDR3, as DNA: TGTGCCAGCTCACCCGGACAGGGGAGGGCGAATGAGCAGTTCTTC. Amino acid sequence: CASSPGQGRANEQFF.

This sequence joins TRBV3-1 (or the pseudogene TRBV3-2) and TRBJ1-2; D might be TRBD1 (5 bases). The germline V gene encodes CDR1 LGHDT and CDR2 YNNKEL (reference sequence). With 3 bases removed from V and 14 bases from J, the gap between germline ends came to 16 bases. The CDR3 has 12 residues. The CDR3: CASSHAGGDITF. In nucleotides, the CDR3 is TGTGCCAGCAGCCACGCCGGGGGGGATATTACCTTC.

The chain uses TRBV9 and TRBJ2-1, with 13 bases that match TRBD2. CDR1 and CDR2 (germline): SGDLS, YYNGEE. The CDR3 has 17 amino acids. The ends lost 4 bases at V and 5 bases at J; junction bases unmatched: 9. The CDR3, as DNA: TGTGCCAGCAGCAGACGGGCGACTAGCGGGGGGCACAATGAGCAGTTCTTC. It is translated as CASSRRATSGGHNEQFF. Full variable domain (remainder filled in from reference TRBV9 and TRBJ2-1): DSGVTQTPKHLITATGQRVTLRCSPRSGDLSVYWYQQSLDQGLQFLIQYYNGEERAKGNILERFSAQQFPDLHSELNLSSLELGDSALYFCASSRRATSGGHNEQFFGPGTRLTVL.

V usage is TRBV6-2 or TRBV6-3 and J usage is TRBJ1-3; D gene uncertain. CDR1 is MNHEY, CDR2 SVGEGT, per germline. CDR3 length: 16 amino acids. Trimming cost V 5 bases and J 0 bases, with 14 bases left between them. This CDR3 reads CASSRNTASSGNTIYF. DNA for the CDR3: TGTGCCAGCAGTCGAAACACAGCCAGCTCTGGAAACACCATATATTTT.

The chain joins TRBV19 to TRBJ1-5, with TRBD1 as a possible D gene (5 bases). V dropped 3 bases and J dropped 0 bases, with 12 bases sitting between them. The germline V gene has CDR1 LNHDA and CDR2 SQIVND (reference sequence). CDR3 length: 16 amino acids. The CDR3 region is CASSISRDYSNQPQHF. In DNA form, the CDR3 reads TGTGCCAGTAGTATCTCCAGGGATTATAGCAATCAGCCCCAGCATTTT.

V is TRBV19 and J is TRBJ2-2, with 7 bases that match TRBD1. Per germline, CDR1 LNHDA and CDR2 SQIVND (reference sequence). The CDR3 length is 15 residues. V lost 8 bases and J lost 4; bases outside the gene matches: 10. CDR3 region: CASVSRTGSTGELFF. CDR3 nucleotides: TGTGCCAGTGTCTCCCGGACAGGCTCCACCGGGGAGCTGTTTTTT. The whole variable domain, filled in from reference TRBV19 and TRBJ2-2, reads DGGITQSPKYLFRKEGQNVTLSCEQNLNHDAMYWYRQDPGQGLRLIYYSQIVNDFQKGDIAEGYSVSREKKESFPLTVTSAQKNPTAFYLCASVSRTGSTGELFFGEGSRLTVL.

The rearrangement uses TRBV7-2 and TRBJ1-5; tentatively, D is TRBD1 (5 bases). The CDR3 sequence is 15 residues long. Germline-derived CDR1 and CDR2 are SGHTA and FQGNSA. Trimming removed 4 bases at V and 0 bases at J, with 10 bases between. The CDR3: CASSSGGFSNQPQHF. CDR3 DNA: TGTGCCAGCAGCTCCGGGGGATTTAGCAATCAGCCCCAGCATTTT.

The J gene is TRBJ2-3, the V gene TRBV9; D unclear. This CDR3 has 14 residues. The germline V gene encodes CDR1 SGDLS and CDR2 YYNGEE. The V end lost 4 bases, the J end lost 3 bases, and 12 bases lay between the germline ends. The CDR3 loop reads CASSPQDFTDTQYF. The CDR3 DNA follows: TGTGCCAGCAGCCCCCAAGACTTTACAGATACGCAGTATTTT.

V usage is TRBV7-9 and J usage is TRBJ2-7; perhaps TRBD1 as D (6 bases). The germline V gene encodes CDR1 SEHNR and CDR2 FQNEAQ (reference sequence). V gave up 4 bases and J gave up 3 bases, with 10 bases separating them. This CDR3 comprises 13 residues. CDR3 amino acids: CASSYGTNYEQYV. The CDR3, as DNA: TGTGCCAGCAGCTACGGGACAAACTACGAGCAGTACGTC.